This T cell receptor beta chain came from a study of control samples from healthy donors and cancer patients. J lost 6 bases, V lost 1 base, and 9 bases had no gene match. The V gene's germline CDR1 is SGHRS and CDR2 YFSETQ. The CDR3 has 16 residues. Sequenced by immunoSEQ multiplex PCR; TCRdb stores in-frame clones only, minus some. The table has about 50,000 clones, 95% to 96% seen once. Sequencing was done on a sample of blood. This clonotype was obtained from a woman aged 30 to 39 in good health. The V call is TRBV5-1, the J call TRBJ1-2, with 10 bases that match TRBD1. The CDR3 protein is CASSLSGGQGLNGYTF. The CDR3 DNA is TGCGCCAGCAGCTTGAGTGGGGGACAGGGGTTAAATGGCTACACCTTC. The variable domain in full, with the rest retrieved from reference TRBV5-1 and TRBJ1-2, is KAGVTQTPRYLIKTRGQQVTLSCSPISGHRSVSWYQQTPGQGLQFLFEYFSETQRNKGNFPGRFSGRQFSNSRSEMNVSTLELGDSALYLCASSLSGGQGLNGYTFGSGTRLTVV.